Described below is a single TCR beta chain sequence and its context. As yet, its antigen is unknown. This entry belongs to a study of cytomegalovirus exposure and HLA in healthy donors. The wider study: Of all 400 or so donors who were genotyped, roughly 81% belonged to the Caucasian-associated ancestry cluster. Study-level results: In vitro data verified a few CMV-associated chains as specific for CMV antigens.

The ends lost 4 bases at V and 2 bases at J; junction bases unmatched: 11. Germline V gene lookup returns CDR1 SEHNR and CDR2 FQNEAQ (reference sequence). The CDR3 spans 17 residues. Researchers ran the PCR with 60 Vbeta and 13 Jbeta primers. As originally analysed: Among the unique TCR beta chains that a later analysis counted, around 82 million in all, approximately 12 million were shared. TCRdb's copy holds only in-frame clones and misses some; the assay was immunoSEQ multiplex PCR. The DNA was the basis for D and trimming; V, J and clone size are from that table. This table lists roughly 80,000 clones. The donors comprised healthy bone marrow donors.

The clonotype originates from a woman under 40 in good health and CMV-seronegative. The V call is TRBV7-9, the J call TRBJ2-5; 9 bases agree with TRBD1. Sequenced input: PBMCs. The CDR3 DNA reads as TGTGCCAGCAGCTCCACCTCCTTGACAGGGGGGCAAGAGACCCAGTACTTC. This encodes CASSSTSLTGGQETQYF.